The 28 T cell receptor beta chains in this list originate from one sample, sequenced in a study of CD8+CD57+ T cells in acquired aplastic anemia. The TCR beta profiling, which covered VDJ combination and CDR3 sequence, was carried out using genomic DNA as the template. TCRdb re-analysed the reads in MiXCR, keeping a single row per CDR3 protein. The repertoire has about 160,000 distinct CDR3 sequences, 35% to 55% of them found once; the top ten carry 0.85% to 1.3%. The sample comprised sorted CD4+, CD8+, or CD8+CD57+ T cells (not recorded which) from PBMCs. These receptor sequences come from a human donor in good health.

This clonotype was detected only once. The chain couples TRBV9 to TRBJ2-3; the D is unclear. The CDR3 spans 15 residues. Trimming shortened V by 0 bases and J by 0 bases, and 8 bases separated the two germline ends. In germline, CDR1 is SGDLS, CDR2 YYNGEE. CDR3 bases: TGTGCCAGCAGCGTAGCACAAGCAAGCACAGATACGCAGTATTTT. Its translation: CASSVAQASTDTQYF.

This clonotype was counted ten times or more. CDR3 protein: CSARGRRLLQNSPLHF. The DNA of the CDR3 is TGCAGTGCTAGAGGTCGGCGACTGCTACAAAATTCACCCCTCCACTTT. The chain uses TRBV20-1 and TRBJ1-6; D is uncertain. The CDR3 is 16 amino acids. CDR1 is DFQATT and CDR2 is SNEGSKA in the germline V gene (reference sequence). The ends were cut back, 1 base at V and 7 bases at J, with 17 bases in the middle.

This clonotype has at least ten counts. The J gene is TRBJ2-1, the V gene TRBV20-1; the match to TRBD2 covers 12 bases. This CDR3 region has 17 residues. Germline lookup yields CDR1 DFQATT and CDR2 SNEGSKA (reference sequence). V lost 3 bases to trimming and J lost 0 bases; unmatched junction nucleotides: 6. In DNA, the CDR3 is TGCAGTGCTAGGACTACTAGCGGGAGGCGCTCCTACAATGAGCAGTTCTTC. It is translated as CSARTTSGRRSYNEQFF.

This clonotype was recorded a few times. The chain couples TRBV19 to TRBJ1-3, with D possibly TRBD1 on 5 matching bases. Between the trimmed V and J ends, which lost 7 bases and 0 bases, there was a span of 10 bases. This CDR3 has 14 residues. From germline, CDR1 is LNHDA and CDR2 SQIVND (reference sequence). CDR3 coding DNA: TGTGCCAGTAACCGACAGAACTCTGGAAACACCATATATTTT. The encoded protein is CASNRQNSGNTIYF.

This clonotype was counted many times. The V call is TRBV19, the J call TRBJ1-2; no clear D gene. The CDR3 has 13 amino acids. V shed 5 bases and J shed 4 bases, with 11 bases lying between them. The germline V gene has CDR1 LNHDA and CDR2 SQIVND (reference sequence). DNA for the CDR3: TGTGCCAGTAGTCCTGGACGGATCTATGGCTACACCTTC. Its protein is CASSPGRIYGYTF.

This clonotype was found many times. The chain uses TRBV10-3 and TRBJ2-5; either TRBD1 or TRBD2 may supply D (7 bases each). CDR3 length equals 14 residues. Trimming removed 8 bases at V and 7 bases at J, with 20 bases between. Looked up from germline, CDR1 is ENHRY and CDR2 is SYGVKD. CDR3 amino acids: CAIWGGQQDGTQYF. CDR3 DNA sequence: TGTGCCATCTGGGGGGGACAGCAGGACGGGACCCAGTACTTC.

In this sample, this clonotype turned up once. A read error may explain this, as a much larger clone is one base away. V gene TRBV20-1 combines with J gene TRBJ2-7; 8 bases fit TRBD1. The CDR3 runs 16 residues. Germline loops: CDR1 DFQATT, CDR2 SNEGSKA (reference sequence). V dropped 0 bases and J dropped 7; count of bases not matched to a gene: 14. CDR3 in amino acids: CSARDLMRQGSPEQYF. CDR3 DNA: TGCAGTGCTAGAGATTTGATGAGACAGGGGTCCCCTGAGCAGTACTTC.

This clonotype appeared a few times. The genes are TRBV3-1 and TRBJ1-4; D is uncertain. Trimming shortened V by 7 bases and J by 6 bases, and 15 bases separated the two germline ends. CDR1 is LGHDT and CDR2 is YNNKEL in the germline V gene (reference sequence). The CDR3 consists of 14 residues. The CDR3 bases are TGTGCCAGCACCCATTTAGGGCAATATGAAAAACTGTTTTTT. Its translation is CASTHLGQYEKLFF.

This clonotype was detected many times. The rearrangement links TRBV19 to TRBJ1-5; tentative D call: TRBD1 (5 bases). Trimming cost V 0 bases and J 0 bases, with 12 bases left between them. This CDR3 has 17 residues. In germline, CDR1 is LNHDA, CDR2 SQIVND (reference sequence). CDR3 amino acids: CASSIDRGLYSNQPQHF. For the CDR3, the DNA is TGTGCCAGTAGTATAGATAGGGGCCTCTATAGCAATCAGCCCCAGCATTTT.

This clonotype was seen more than once but under ten times. This rearrangement joins TRBV11-2 to TRBJ2-2, with 9 positions matching TRBD2. CDR1 is SGHAT, CDR2 FQNNGV, per germline. Unmatched junction bases numbered 2, after V lost 1 base and J lost 2 bases. This CDR3 has 16 amino acids. CDR3 bases: TGTGCCAGCAGCTTAGTTGGGACTAGCAACACCGGGGAGCTGTTTTTT. Amino acids: CASSLVGTSNTGELFF.

This clonotype has at least ten counts. The DNA of the CDR3 is TGTGCCAGCAGCCACGACTCGCGGGGCGCTAACTCCTACGAGCAGTACTTC. Residues: CASSHDSRGANSYEQYF. The V call is TRBV14, the J call TRBJ2-7; D perhaps matches TRBD2 (6 bases). With 3 bases removed from V and 0 bases from J, the gap between germline ends came to 18 bases. The germline gives CDR1 SGHDN, CDR2 FVKESK. This CDR3 has 17 residues. Using reference TRBV14 and TRBJ2-7 for the parts outside the CDR3, the full variable domain is EAGVTQFPSHSVIEKGQTVTLRCDPISGHDNLYWYRRVMGKEIKFLLHFVKESKQDESGMPNNRFLAERTGGTYSTLKVQPAELEDSGVYFCASSHDSRGANSYEQYFGPGTRLTVT.

Details on this clonotype: A much larger clone lies one base from this, so it may be a read error. The chain joins TRBV10-3 to TRBJ1-1; possibly TRBD1 for D (5 bases). CDR1 and CDR2 from the germline V gene are ENHRY and SYGVKD. This CDR3 is 15 amino acids long. For the CDR3, the DNA is TGTGCCAGCAAAATTATCGACAGCCTCAACATTGAAGCTTTCTTT. Protein product: CASKIIDSLNIEAFF.

This clonotype was seen many times. This chain uses TRBV5-1 with TRBJ2-3; TRBD1 matches 8 bases. Germline V gene lookup returns CDR1 SGHRS and CDR2 YFSETQ. The CDR3 is 16 amino acids. With 4 bases clipped from V and 1 base from J, the junction kept 8 bases outside the gene matches. This chain's CDR3 is CASSSQGQGGTDTQYF. CDR3 nucleotides: TGCGCCAGCAGCAGCCAAGGACAGGGTGGCACAGATACGCAGTATTTT.

This clonotype was seen a single time. This chain joins TRBV24-1 and TRBJ2-3; the match to TRBD2 covers 7 bases. This CDR3 region has 15 residues. The V and J ends lost 7 bases and 3 bases, in that order; junction bases with no gene match: 9. Germline-derived CDR1 and CDR2 are KGHDR and SFDVKD. CDR3 in amino acids: CATRESGEGTDTQYF. The CDR3 DNA sequence: TGTGCCACCAGGGAGAGCGGGGAGGGGACAGATACGCAGTATTTT.

This chain uses TRBV24-1 with TRBJ2-1; no firm D call. There are 15 residues in the CDR3. CDR1 and CDR2 from the germline V gene are KGHDR and SFDVKD. The ends were cut back, 4 bases at V and 3 bases at J, with 12 bases in the middle. The CDR3 DNA follows: TGTGCCACCAGTGACCGAAGGGAAGTCTACAATGAGCAGTTCTTC. Protein product: CATSDRREVYNEQFF.

V and J are TRBV5-4 and TRBJ2-5; 10 bases fit TRBD2. The junction had 14 bases not matched to a gene; V was cut back by 1 base and J by 2 bases. Germline V gives CDR1 SGHNT, CDR2 YYREEE (reference sequence). The CDR3 sequence is 19 residues long. The CDR3 DNA reads as TGTGCCAGCAGCTTGAAGACCGCAAAAAAACTAGCGGGACAAGAGACCCAGTACTTC. Protein sequence: CASSLKTAKKLAGQETQYF. Full variable domain (rest looked up from reference TRBV5-4 and TRBJ2-5): ETGVTQSPTHLIKTRGQQVTLRCSSQSGHNTVSWYQQALGQGPQFIFQYYREEENGRGNFPPRFSGLQFPNYSSELNVNALELDDSALYLCASSLKTAKKLAGQETQYFGPGTRLLVL.

The sample holds many counts of this clonotype. The chain recombines TRBV20-1 with TRBJ2-7; 8 nucleotides line up with TRBD1. Germline V gene lookup returns CDR1 DFQATT and CDR2 SNEGSKA (reference sequence). CDR3 length: 14 residues. Losses at the gene ends were 3 bases for V and 4 bases for J; bases not matched to a gene: 8. The CDR3 coding sequence is TGCAGTGCTAGTCTTGCCAGGGGGCTTTACGAGCAGTACTTC. This sequence encodes CSASLARGLYEQYF.

V gene TRBV28 combines with J gene TRBJ2-7, with TRBD1 identical over 9 bases. Germline loops: CDR1 MDHEN, CDR2 SYDVKM. Unmatched junction bases numbered 6, after V lost 9 bases and J lost 3 bases. The CDR3 has 13 residues. The CDR3 sequence is CASRGTGLYEQYF. The CDR3 coding sequence is TGTGCCAGTCGGGGGACAGGGCTCTACGAGCAGTACTTC.

This clonotype occurred many times. The rearrangement links TRBV7-3 to TRBJ2-1, with 8 nucleotides matching TRBD2. Germline V CDR1 and CDR2: SGHTA, FQGTGA. The CDR3 covers 15 residues. The V gene end was trimmed by 8 bases and the J gene end by 4 bases; junction bases not matched to a gene: 10. This CDR3 reads CASAAGLALYNEQFF. The CDR3 nucleotides are TGTGCCAGCGCCGCCGGACTAGCCCTATACAATGAGCAGTTCTTC.

The rearrangement uses TRBV7-6 and TRBJ2-7; TRBD1 matches 9 bases. Trimming removed 1 base from V and 3 bases from J; junction bases left unmatched: 1. Looked up from germline, CDR1 is SGHVS and CDR2 is FNYEAQ. The CDR3 is made up of 14 amino acids. The CDR3 here is CASSLGTGVYEQYF. Here the CDR3 DNA reads TGTGCCAGCAGCTTAGGGACAGGGGTCTACGAGCAGTACTTC.

This clonotype was observed at least ten times. The rearrangement uses TRBV10-3 and TRBJ1-2; no definite D call. In germline, CDR1 is ENHRY, CDR2 SYGVKD. The CDR3 loop spans 12 amino acids. Trimming cost V 11 bases and J 1 base, with 11 bases left between them. The DNA of the CDR3 is TGTGCCGCACAAGTTTTTAACTATGGCTACACCTTC. It is translated as CAAQVFNYGYTF.

As for this clonotype: This may stem from a read error, because a much larger clone lies one nucleotide away. The CDR3 here is CASTVLYEADQEAQYF. DNA of the CDR3: TGTGCCAGCACAGTTTTATATGAAGCGGACCAAGAGGCCCAGTACTTC. V gene TRBV2 combines with J gene TRBJ2-5; D may be TRBD2 (5 bases). Germline V CDR1 and CDR2: SNHLY, FYNNEI. This CDR3 has 16 amino acids.

This clonotype has a single count. This may come from a read error, since a much larger clone is one base off. The chain is built from TRBV12-3 or TRBV12-4 and TRBJ2-3; D is possibly TRBD2 (5 bases). CDR3 size: 14 residues. Trimming left V 8 bases short and J 3 bases short, with 15 bases between. The CDR3 loop reads CASGLLGLTDTQYF. CDR3 sequence (DNA): TGTGCCAGCGGGTTACTAGGCTTGACAGATACGCAGTATTTT.

In regard to this clonotype: A much bigger clone sits one base away, suggesting this may be a read error. This chain joins TRBV20-1 and TRBJ2-1; 9 bases are shared with TRBD2. The CDR3 runs to 17 residues. Per germline, CDR1 DFQATT and CDR2 SNEGSKA (reference sequence). CDR3 nucleotide sequence: TGCAGTGCAAGAGTCTTGCAAGCGGGGGGCTCCTACGATGAGCAGTTCTTC. As protein: CSARVLQAGGSYDEQFF.

Concerning this clonotype itself: This may come from a read error, since a much larger clone is one base off. The chain joins TRBV6-1 to TRBJ1-2; 11 nucleotides match TRBD1. J was trimmed by 7 bases and V by 10 bases; bases with no gene match: 5. The CDR3 contains 12 residues. Germline V gene sequence: CDR1 MNHNS, CDR2 SASEGT. The CDR3 here is CATRTGGCGYTF. CDR3 DNA: TGTGCCACAAGGACAGGGGGCTGTGGCTACACCTTC.

This chain joins TRBV20-1 and TRBJ2-3; D unclear. The CDR3 spans 15 residues. Germline CDR1 DFQATT, CDR2 SNEGSKA (reference sequence). V lost 0 bases and J lost 4, with 14 bases in between. The CDR3 sequence is CSARDRRGASDTQYF. CDR3 DNA sequence: TGCAGTGCTAGAGATCGGCGCGGAGCTTCAGATACGCAGTATTTT.

In its sample, this clonotype was seen once. Lacking the conserved final phenylalanine or tryptophan, this CDR3 likely reflects a read error. No DNA is shown, since the ends of the CDR3 on it are uncertain; the CDR3 is the one TCRdb lists. V is TRBV7-3 and J is TRBJ2-3; the table's TRBD1 call for D was not verified on the DNA. CDR1 is SGHTA and CDR2 is FQGTGA in the germline V gene. Including both end residues, the CDR3 is 8 amino acids long. CDR3 sequence: CASSRMGG.

The sample holds many counts of this clonotype. This sequence joins TRBV6-1 and TRBJ1-6, with D perhaps TRBD1 (5 bases). This CDR3 comprises 16 residues. Trimming pared 8 bases from V and 7 bases from J, leaving 21 bases between. CDR1 is MNHNS and CDR2 is SASEGT in the germline V gene. CDR3 DNA sequence: TGTGCCAGCCCCGCCGTCGAAAGACAGACGAATTCACCCCTCCACTTT. Amino acid sequence: CASPAVERQTNSPLHF.